One TCR beta chain is described in this entry. Its recognized antigen is unknown. Base-call qualities are not available, and no considerably larger clone is one nucleotide away. The sample is drawn from a study of blood T cell repertoires in COVID-19 (TCRdb year 2020). Looking at the study overall: The collaborator samples originated in the United States, Italy and Spain and spanned the acute and convalescent phases of COVID-19. The prospective study material was composed of cDNA or gDNA derived from T cells, B-cell-depleted T cells, or PBMCs. Deeply sampled blood TCRbeta repertoires from subjects exposed to, actively infected with, or recovered from COVID-19 were included in the dataset. The repertoires were made available in a free public database intended to serve as a resource for research on the immune response to SARS-CoV-2. The samples were drawn from the first 160 participants of the ongoing ImmuneRACE study and from 950 to 1,500 subjects provided by 6 global collaborators. Sample metadata almost always included a de-identified subject ID, COVID-19 status, age in years and sex. Where HLA class I and class II types were available, the types were taken from metadata supplied by the sample provider, not from assay-based typing.

The immunoSEQ Assay, a bias-controlled multiplex PCR, was used to amplify TCRbeta CDR3 regions from genomic DNA. For the original study's pipeline: The number of nucleated cells in each sample was estimated by amplification of reference gene primers within the assay. To quantify the absolute abundance of each unique TCRbeta CDR3 rearrangement, sequence reads were collapsed and filtered. For each sample, productive Simpson clonality was calculated as the square root of Simpson's diversity index across productive rearrangements. TCRdb holds this immuneACCESS table with in-frame rearrangements only. Some clones are missing; in checked studies, unresolved V genes explain under half, and the rest has no known cause. The V and J calls and the clone size are those of that table, but D and trimming were determined from the DNA. The sample contains 250,000 to 350,000 clones, about nine tenths of them found a single time. The ten largest clones add up to 8.5% to 10% of the sample.

In the prospective study, participants were roughly 18 to 100 years old, resided in about two dozen geographic areas of the United States, and were enrolled through a virtual design. To assign participants to cohorts, the prospective study relied on clinical history that participants themselves reported in a screening survey and a study questionnaire. Recovered participants in ImmuneRACE Cohort 3 were defined as having two consecutive negative NP/OP PCR tests, clearance from a healthcare professional, or resolution of symptoms. Mobile phlebotomists in the prospective study collected whole blood, serum and a nasopharyngeal or oropharyngeal swab from every participant. Additional blood draws and questionnaires over an approximately 2-month period could optionally be provided by prospective study participants. Blood samples from the prospective study were shipped frozen or at room temperature prior to DNA extraction.

The CDR3 spans 14 residues, from the cysteine through the phenylalanine. Here the CDR3 DNA is all that survives: 42 bases in frame from base 1. The V end loses 0 bases and the J end loses 1 base, and a stretch of 6 bases separates them. Based on the germline V gene, the CDR1 and CDR2 sequences are MDHEN and SYDVKM. Points the paper makes about the study in general: The amount of clinical and demographic metadata varied by source and participant and was provided uncurated.

Input material: PBMCs or T cells enriched from blood (not recorded which). The chain employs TRBV28 and TRBJ1-1, with the D gene not clear enough to name. This TCR derives from a woman aged 18-29 years who had recovered from COVID-19. In nucleotides, the sequence is TGTGCCAGCAGTTTATGGACACAGAACACTGAAGCTTTCTTT. This sequence encodes CASSLWTQNTEAFF.